These 6 T cell receptor beta chains share one sample of origin, sequenced in a study of low-dose radiotherapy and immunotherapy resistance in tumors. Specified time point: after trial treatment. Indicated treatment: LDRT plus nivolumab, ipilimumab, low-dose cyclophosphamide and aspirin (RACIN trial). With a V-primer adapter and a constant-region primer, TCRs were amplified for 20 to 25 PCR cycles. TCRdb re-called the reads with MiXCR, one entry per CDR3 protein. Seen here are roughly 52,000 distinct CDR3 sequences, around 35% observed once, and the top ten hold less than 9.5%. The source was PBMCs, collected after low-dose radiotherapy plus immunotherapy. The receptor source for this set is a male donor with rectosigmoid adenocarcinoma.

This clonotype was detected many times. The chain has TRBV7-9 and TRBJ2-7, with TRBD2 as a possible D gene (7 bases). Trimming took 1 base from V and 0 from J, leaving 13 bases between them. The CDR3 is 16 residues long. Germline V CDR1 and CDR2: SEHNR, FQNEAQ (reference sequence). The CDR3 loop is CASSLGGGPLSYEQYF. CDR3 DNA sequence: TGTGCCAGCAGCTTAGGGGGGGGGCCCCTCTCCTACGAGCAGTACTTC.

This clonotype has just a few counts. The chain combines TRBV28 with TRBJ2-7, with 7 bases fitting TRBD2. The CDR3 sequence is 13 residues long. Germline V gene sequence: CDR1 MDHEN, CDR2 SYDVKM. Germline trimming cut 5 bases from V and 2 bases from J; bases unmatched to any gene: 3. CDR3 bases: TGTGCCAGCAGTAGCGGGACCCCCTACGAGCAGTACTTC. Residues: CASSSGTPYEQYF.

This clonotype was detected many times. The rearrangement joins TRBV18 to TRBJ1-3; D uncertain. Trimming stripped 3 bases from V and 0 bases from J, with 12 bases between. CDR1 and CDR2 (germline): KGHSH, LQKENI. CDR3 length: 16 residues. CDR3 in DNA: TGTGCCAGCTCACCTCCAGCGGCGGCCTCTGGAAACACCATATATTTT. Encoded protein: CASSPPAAASGNTIYF. Together with reference TRBV18 and TRBJ1-3, the CDR3 gives the full variable domain: NAGVMQNPRHLVRRRGQEARLRCSPMKGHSHVYWYRQLPEEGLKFMVYLQKENIIDESGMPKERFSAEFPKEGPSILRIQQVVRGDSAAYFCASSPPAAASGNTIYFGEGSWLTVV.

The table lists this clonotype with many counts. The chain joins TRBV20-1 to TRBJ1-5; D gene unclear. Between the trimmed V and J ends, which lost 0 bases and 11 bases, there was a span of 14 bases. The CDR3 is made up of 13 amino acids. Germline lookup yields CDR1 DFQATT and CDR2 SNEGSKA (reference sequence). CDR3 loop: CSARDDQSWAQHF. In DNA, the CDR3 is TGCAGTGCTAGAGATGACCAGTCCTGGGCCCAGCATTTT.

This clonotype was counted many times. CDR3 DNA sequence: TGTGCCAGCAGCCAAGATGGGGGGACGGCCAATCAGCCCCAGCATTTT. This gives the protein CASSQDGGTANQPQHF. The J gene is TRBJ1-5, the V gene TRBV4-2, with D tentatively TRBD1 (5 bases). V dropped 0 bases and J dropped 3 bases, with 12 bases sitting between them. CDR1 and CDR2 (germline): LGHNA, YNFKEQ. The CDR3 totals 16 residues.

The chain carries TRBV5-1 and TRBJ2-3; TRBD2 agrees at 8 bases. V lost 2 bases, J lost 4 bases, and 6 bases stayed unmatched. CDR3 size: 15 residues. From germline, CDR1 is SGHRS and CDR2 YFSETQ. This chain's CDR3 is CASSFRSGNADTQYF. DNA for the CDR3: TGCGCCAGCAGCTTTCGTAGCGGGAACGCAGATACGCAGTATTTT.